The 5 T cell receptor beta chains listed next were all sequenced from one sample in a study of shared clonotypes between healthy human individuals. Clones were sequenced by immunoSEQ multiplex PCR, and TCRdb holds only the in-frame ones, with some missing. The sample holds under 120,000 clones, about 67% seen once. The specimen was memory CD8+ T cells sorted from blood. Regarding subset: CD45RO+ cells pooled with CCR7-negative TemRA cells. The source of these receptors is a woman in her thirties in good health.

V gene TRBV27 combines with J gene TRBJ2-1; 10 bases fit TRBD2. The CDR3 has 15 residues. Looked up from germline, CDR1 is MNHEY and CDR2 is SMNVEV (reference sequence). Germline trimming cut 5 bases from V and 4 bases from J; bases unmatched to any gene: 5. The CDR3 DNA sequence: TGTGCCAGCAGTATCACTAGCGGGGCTTACAATGAGCAGTTCTTC. Translated: CASSITSGAYNEQFF.

On this clone: Germline and junction disagree at one end, which may indicate a read error. CDR3 coding DNA: TGTGCCATCAGCCGCGACAGCGAATCCTCCGAGCAGTACTTC. Protein product: CAISRDSESSEQYF. V gene TRBV28 combines with J gene TRBJ2-7; perhaps TRBD1 as D (5 bases). The length of the CDR3 is 14 residues. Germline V gene data show CDR1 as MDHEN and CDR2 as SYDVKM.

This clone was detected many times. V is TRBV4-1 and J is TRBJ2-7; 9 bases agree with TRBD1. This CDR3 is built from 15 residues. J gave up 3 bases and V 4 bases, and 7 bases lay outside the gene matches. Germline CDR1 reads MGHRA; CDR2 reads YSYEKL. CDR3 in DNA: TGCGCCAGCAGCCTTATAGGGACAGGGAACTACGAGCAGTACTTC. It is translated as CASSLIGTGNYEQYF.

Turning to this clone: A much larger clone differs by one base, so this may be a read error. The sample holds other DNA sequences that translate to the same CDR3. The V and J genes are TRBV9 and TRBJ2-1; 9 bases fit TRBD2. The CDR3 runs 15 residues. The V gene's germline CDR1 is SGDLS and CDR2 YYNGEE. After removal of 0 bases from V and 3 bases from J, the junction contained 1 base not matched to a gene. The DNA of the CDR3 is TGTGCCAGCAGCGTAGCTAGCGGGGTCTACAATGAGCAGTTCTTC. It is translated as CASSVASGVYNEQFF.

This clone was observed at least ten times. The gene calls are TRBV10-3 and TRBJ1-2; 10 bases fit TRBD1. CDR1 is ENHRY and CDR2 is SYGVKD in the germline V gene. This CDR3 has 15 amino acids. V lost 7 bases to trimming and J lost 2 bases; unmatched junction nucleotides: 7. The CDR3 sequence: CAINPRQGANYGYTF. The CDR3 region has the DNA TGTGCCATCAACCCGAGACAGGGGGCAAACTATGGCTACACCTTC.